This T cell receptor (beta chain) originates from a study of T cells expressing NK-cell markers. Study-level information: From sorted CD3+CD56+NKG2C+, CD3+CD56+NKG2C- and CD3+CD56-NKG2C+ T cells came the TCR beta repertoires. With respect to HCMV, most of the eight sequenced donors were seropositive, and one was seronegative.

Findings of the study overall: Topping the CD3+CD56-NKG2C+ fraction as well were these clonotypes, in a handful of donors.

This CDR3 spans 15 amino acids. Comments on this clonotype: Its antigen is undetermined.

Production of TCR beta cDNA relied on 5'RACE template switching with UMIs. TCRdb derives one entry per CDR3 protein from the 5' RACE reads, leaving out DNA. With around 550,000 distinct CDR3 sequences in the sample, the ten largest clones hold approximately 3.6%. The rearrangement uses TRBV12-3 or TRBV12-4 and TRBJ1-1; no DNA is available, so the TRBD1 call from TCRdb remains unchecked. The origin of this receptor is a man younger than 35 in good health. The sequencing sample was made of blood T cells: a sorted CD56 or NKG2C T cell subset, CD4+ or CD8+ T cells, or bulk PBMC T cells (not recorded which). The CDR3 is CASFPGLLTKAEAFF.